This is a list of T cell receptor beta chains from one sample in a study of TIL therapy for anti-PD-1-resistant metastatic lung cancer. TCRdb keeps only in-frame clones here, not all; method: immunoSEQ multiplex PCR. Among 45,000 to 60,000 clones listed, around three quarters were seen once. Sequenced here: blood, sampled at baseline. These receptor sequences come from a woman aged 30 to 85 with non-small cell lung cancer. Each CDR3 is given with its conserved first and last residue. Each record gives: V gene, J gene, CDR3 protein.

>TRBV19|TRBJ1-5
CASQHRDGYYSNQPQHF
>TRBV9|TRBJ2-1
CASSPRTSANGFEQFF
>TRBV5-5|TRBJ2-1
CASSLPGAPEQFF
>TRBV19|TRBJ1-2
CASSTLDRGYGYTF
>TRBV5-6|TRBJ1-4
CASSSMRVEKLFF
>TRBV4-2|TRBJ1-1
CASSQGAGNLGSEAFF
>TRBV19|TRBJ1-2
CASRPGQQLFNYGYTF
>TRBV2|TRBJ1-4
CASSQARTGRVEKLFF
>TRBV6-5|TRBJ1-1
CASSYYGRGMNTEAFF
>TRBV7-9|TRBJ2-2
CASSLRQGSWELFF
>TRBV7-9|TRBJ2-1
CASSFGGVLNEQFF
>TRBV11-2|TRBJ2-3
CASSLGPLAGSTDTQYF
>TRBV28|TRBJ1-2
CASSFFGDYGYTF
>TRBV5-1|TRBJ2-5
CASSPTTSGRGETQYF
>TRBV27|TRBJ2-7
CASSRDGGFYEQYF
>TRBV5-1|TRBJ2-4
CASSSDRANIQYF
>TRBV9|TRBJ1-3
CASSPLGGSGNTIYF
>TRBV27|TRBJ2-7
CASSQGQADEQYF
>TRBV10-3|TRBJ2-1
CAISSFSSGDHNEQFF
>TRBV5-1|TRBJ1-1
CASSWGVVALNTEAFF
>TRBV4-2|TRBJ2-5
CASSHRGQETQYF
>TRBV6-5|TRBJ2-3
CASSSEQGAYTDTQYF
>TRBV10-1|TRBJ2-3
CASSDLAGDTDTQYF
>TRBV10-3|TRBJ2-1
CAISVRGTSGGLYLNEQFF
>TRBV2|TRBJ2-2
CASSDYGELFF
>TRBV7-9|TRBJ1-1
CASSQEGTEAFF
>TRBV11-3|TRBJ1-1
CASSGGGTNTEAFF
>TRBV27|TRBJ2-1
CASTTGGEQFF
>TRBV4-2|TRBJ2-7
CASSQDHGDSYEQYF
>TRBV5-8|TRBJ1-1
CASSFGQNTEAFF
>TRBV30|TRBJ1-5
CALDRGANQPQHF
>TRBV23-1|TRBJ2-7
CASSQPRYDEQYF
>TRBV14|TRBJ1-4
CASSQGRSGQNEKLFF
>TRBV28|TRBJ2-7
CASISGSSSYEQYF
>TRBV18|TRBJ2-7
CASRFADHSYEQYF
>TRBV21-1|TRBJ2-1
CASSKENGCPDRGDNEQFF
>TRBV5-1|TRBJ2-6
CASSRWAQSSGANVLTF
>TRBV28|TRBJ1-2
CASSLGSYGYTF
>TRBV5-1|TRBJ1-2
CASTDTDLTGGKGYTF
>TRBV19|TRBJ2-2
CASKWREGNTGELFF
>TRBV19|TRBJ2-4
CASEGWNIQYF
>TRBV4-1|TRBJ1-5
CASSLNPTSYNQPQHF
>TRBV27|TRBJ2-3
CASSSGLATDTQYF
>TRBV5-4|TRBJ2-4
CASSRGTSGSSVKNIQYF
>TRBV19|TRBJ2-7
CASSIRHSGLAGLEQYF
>TRBV9|TRBJ2-2
CASMGPNTGELFF
>TRBV4-3|TRBJ1-2
CASSQGFPRDGYGYTF
>TRBV7-9|TRBJ1-6
CASRVTGGIEPLHF
>TRBV6-1|TRBJ2-7
CASRTSMGSGYEQYF
>TRBV6-5|TRBJ2-1
CASSRNNEQFF
>TRBV5-4|TRBJ2-1
CASSLWRGAAYNEQFF
>TRBV5-1|TRBJ2-2
CASSLASGTGELFF
>TRBV18|TRBJ2-1
CASSPLGYGYNEQFF
>TRBV7-6|TRBJ2-1
CASSLPRVGSSYNEQFF
>TRBV19|TRBJ1-2
CASSTGWGSYGYTF
>TRBV11-2|TRBJ2-1
CASSLTSGRHNEQFF
>TRBV5-6|TRBJ2-4
CASSLRESGMGARNIQYF
>TRBV29-1|TRBJ2-7
CSVRGTSSYEQYF
>TRBV4-1|TRBJ2-7
CASSSGALLFYEQYF
>TRBV30|.
CASGAGFLHEQYF